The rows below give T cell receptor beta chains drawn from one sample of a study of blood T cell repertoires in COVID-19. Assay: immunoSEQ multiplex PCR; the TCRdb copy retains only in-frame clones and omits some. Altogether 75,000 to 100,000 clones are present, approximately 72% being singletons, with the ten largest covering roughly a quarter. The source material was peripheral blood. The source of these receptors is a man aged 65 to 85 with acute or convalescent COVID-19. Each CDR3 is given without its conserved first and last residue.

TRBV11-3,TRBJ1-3,ASSLTGTGNTIY
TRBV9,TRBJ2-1,ASSVTLAVDNEQF
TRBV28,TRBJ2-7,ASSHRDREY
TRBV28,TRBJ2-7,ASPRPSGEQY
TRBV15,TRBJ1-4,ATSRGATNEKLF
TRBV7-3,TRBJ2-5,ASSRGAQETQY
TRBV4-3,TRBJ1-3,ASSQGRDLLRYTIY
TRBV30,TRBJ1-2,AWSHGTPYGYT
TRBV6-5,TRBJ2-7,ASIHIPGVYEQY
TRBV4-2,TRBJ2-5,ASSQGQGQGETQY
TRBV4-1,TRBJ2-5,ASSQSQGVGRETQY
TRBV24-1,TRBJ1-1,ATSDSGQGRGQAF
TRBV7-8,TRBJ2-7,ASSLTRLAGKEQY
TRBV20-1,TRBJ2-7,SASGTYEQY
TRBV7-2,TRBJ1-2,ASSSFGTGPSYT
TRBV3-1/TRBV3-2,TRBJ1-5,ASSQSGQGNQPQH
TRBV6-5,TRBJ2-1,ASKRGSGDYYEQF